This TCR beta chain comes out of a study of CD8+CD57+ T cells in acquired aplastic anemia. CDR1 and CDR2 (germline): SQVTM, ANQGSEA. The length of the CDR3 is 13 residues. Trimming cost V 5 bases and J 4 bases; bases outside gene matches: 4. Patients chosen for sequencing had CD8+CD57+ cells that had expanded, as shown by flow cytometry. Genomic DNA provided the template from which TCR beta VDJ and CDR3 profiles were obtained. TCRdb re-analysed the reads in MiXCR, keeping a single row per CDR3 protein. This sample has some 170,000 distinct CDR3 sequences, with 55% to 65% found just once. This TCR derives from a human donor with aplastic anemia. Specimen: sorted CD4+, CD8+, or CD8+CD57+ T cells (not recorded which) from PBMCs. The chain recombines TRBV29-1 with TRBJ2-7, with 11 bases lining up with TRBD2. CDR3 region: CSVSSGRNYEQYF. The CDR3 nucleotides are TGCAGCGTTTCTAGCGGGAGGAATTACGAGCAGTACTTC.